These T cell receptor beta chains were read from a single sample in a study of blood T cell repertoires in COVID-19. Measured with immunoSEQ multiplex PCR; TCRdb has only the in-frame clones, and not every one. Among some 60,000 clones listed, approximately 91% were seen once. The sample comprised peripheral blood. These receptors were obtained from a human donor in a cohort sampled during active COVID-19. CDR3s include the opening cysteine and the closing phenylalanine or tryptophan. The order of the fields is D gene, V gene, clone size, J gene, CDR3 DNA, CDR3 protein. D genes are given only for firm matches. The size entry is marked missing in some rows and otherwise reads once, few, many or a size class.

d_gene: TRBD2; v_gene: TRBV5-4; abundance: NA; j_gene: TRBJ2-2; CDR3nt: TGTGCCAGCAGCCACCTAGCGGGAGGAGGCACCGGGGAGCTGTTTTTT; CDR3aa: CASSHLAGGGTGELFF
d_gene: TRBD1; v_gene: TRBV5-4; abundance: NA; j_gene: TRBJ2-7; CDR3nt: TGTGCCAGCAGCCCTGGACAGGGCCCCTACGAGCAGTACTTC; CDR3aa: CASSPGQGPYEQYF
d_gene: NA; v_gene: TRBV19; abundance: NA; j_gene: TRBJ1-1; CDR3nt: TGTGCCAGTAGTCCCGGGGGGGGAGGTGCGGAAGCTTTCTTT; CDR3aa: CASSPGGGGAEAFF
d_gene: NA; v_gene: TRBV15; abundance: NA; j_gene: TRBJ2-5; CDR3nt: TGTGCCACCAGCAGAGATCAGAGCGTAGGGGCCCAGTACTTC; CDR3aa: CATSRDQSVGAQYF
d_gene: TRBD1; v_gene: TRBV5-1; abundance: NA; j_gene: TRBJ2-2; CDR3nt: TGCGCCAGCAGCCTGCAGGGGGCTAACACCGGGGAGCTGTTTTTT; CDR3aa: CASSLQGANTGELFF
d_gene: TRBD1; v_gene: TRBV5-1; abundance: NA; j_gene: TRBJ1-1; CDR3nt: TGCGCCAGCAGCCCCGACAGGGCCTACCAAGCTTTCTTT; CDR3aa: CASSPDRAYQAFF
d_gene: TRBD2; v_gene: TRBV7-2; abundance: NA; j_gene: TRBJ2-1; CDR3nt: TGTGCCAGCAGCCCCCCCGGGGCGGGAGGTTCAAATGAGCAGTTCTTC; CDR3aa: CASSPPGAGGSNEQFF
d_gene: TRBD2; v_gene: TRBV7-9; abundance: NA; j_gene: TRBJ2-5; CDR3nt: TGTGCCAGCAGCCCGAAGATTAGGGTTAGCGGGATTAAGGAGACCCAGTACTTC; CDR3aa: CASSPKIRVSGIKETQYF
d_gene: NA; v_gene: TRBV4-3; abundance: NA; j_gene: TRBJ1-3; CDR3nt: TGCGCCAGCAGCCAAGCCGGGGGGCTGGAAGGAAACACCATATATTTT; CDR3aa: CASSQAGGLEGNTIYF
d_gene: NA; v_gene: TRBV7-9; abundance: NA; j_gene: TRBJ1-6; CDR3nt: TGTGCCAGCAGTTCCGGGACCTATAATTCACCCCTCCACTTT; CDR3aa: CASSSGTYNSPLHF
d_gene: NA; v_gene: TRBV9; abundance: NA; j_gene: TRBJ2-5; CDR3nt: TGTGCCAGCAGCGTACGCCGAGGGCCGGGTTCGACAGAGACCCAGTACTTC; CDR3aa: CASSVRRGPGSTETQYF
d_gene: NA; v_gene: TRBV4-1; abundance: NA; j_gene: TRBJ2-7; CDR3nt: TGCGCCAGCAGCCAAGTTCAGGACAGTCGCTACGAGCAGTACTTC; CDR3aa: CASSQVQDSRYEQYF
d_gene: NA; v_gene: TRBV5-6; abundance: NA; j_gene: TRBJ1-4; CDR3nt: TGTGCCAGCAGCTTGGCCGGGAGGGTAGATGAAAAACTGTTTTTT; CDR3aa: CASSLAGRVDEKLFF
d_gene: NA; v_gene: TRBV21-1; abundance: once; j_gene: TRBJ2-1; CDR3nt: TGTGCCAGCAGCACCACTTGCGATGAGCAGTTCTTC; CDR3aa: CASSTTCDEQFF
d_gene: NA; v_gene: TRBV18; abundance: NA; j_gene: TRBJ1-1; CDR3nt: TGTGCCAGCTCACCACTCCGGTCTGGCACTGAAGCTTTCTTT; CDR3aa: CASSPLRSGTEAFF
d_gene: TRBD1; v_gene: TRBV24-1; abundance: NA; j_gene: TRBJ2-5; CDR3nt: TGTGCCACCAGTGATTTAACAGGGGCGGGCGAGACCCAGTACTTC; CDR3aa: CATSDLTGAGETQYF
d_gene: TRBD1; v_gene: TRBV10-3; abundance: NA; j_gene: TRBJ2-2; CDR3nt: TGTGCCATCAGTGGCGGACAGGTCGACACCGGGGAGCTGTTTTTT; CDR3aa: CAISGGQVDTGELFF
d_gene: TRBD2; v_gene: TRBV6-2/TRBV6-3; abundance: NA; j_gene: TRBJ2-2; CDR3nt: TGTGCCAGCAGTTACAGGACTAGCGTCAGTCTGACCGGGGAGCTGTTTTTT; CDR3aa: CASSYRTSVSLTGELFF
d_gene: NA; v_gene: TRBV18; abundance: NA; j_gene: TRBJ2-7; CDR3nt: TGTGCCAGCTCACCACGGAACCGGGACTCGACCAACGAGCAGTACTTC; CDR3aa: CASSPRNRDSTNEQYF
d_gene: TRBD2; v_gene: TRBV5-1; abundance: once; j_gene: TRBJ2-7; CDR3nt: TGCGCCAGCAGCTCGGGGGGGGAACCTACCTACGAGCAGTACTTC; CDR3aa: CASSSGGEPTYEQYF